Each of the 20 T cell receptor beta chains below was sequenced from the same sample in a study of blood T cell repertoires in COVID-19. TCRdb's copy holds only in-frame clones and misses some; the assay was immunoSEQ multiplex PCR. Here the sample spans hundreds of thousands of clones, around 88% being singletons. Sequenced input: PBMCs or T cells enriched from blood (not recorded which). These receptors came from a woman in her forties who had recovered from COVID-19.

V and J are TRBV7-9 and TRBJ2-3, with 9 bases fitting TRBD2. The germline V gene has CDR1 SEHNR and CDR2 FQNEAQ (reference sequence). The CDR3 runs to 15 residues. With 2 bases clipped from V and 2 bases from J, the junction kept 2 bases outside the gene matches. The CDR3 bases are TGTGCCAGCAGCTTACTAGCGGGGTCCACAGATACGCAGTATTTT. Its translation is CASSLLAGSTDTQYF.

V usage is TRBV6-2 or TRBV6-3 and J usage is TRBJ2-1; D unresolved. Germline CDR1 and CDR2: MNHEY and SVGEGT. The CDR3 extends over 13 amino acids. The V gene lost 4 bases and the J gene lost 6 bases, with 10 bases spanning the gap. The DNA for the CDR3 is TGTGCCAGCAGTTCAACGGTATTCAATGAGCAGTTCTTC. Protein product: CASSSTVFNEQFF.

The chain has TRBV28 and TRBJ2-1; tentatively, D is TRBD1 (5 bases). There are 14 residues in the CDR3. Trimming left V 7 bases short and J 10 bases short, with 20 bases between. Germline CDR1 and CDR2: MDHEN and SYDVKM. The CDR3 loop is CASTKSEDKGEQFF. The DNA for the CDR3 is TGTGCCAGCACGAAGTCAGAGGACAAAGGGGAGCAGTTCTTC. Supplemented by reference TRBV28 and TRBJ2-1, the full variable domain reads DVKVTQSSRYLVKRTGEKVFLECVQDMDHENMFWYRQDPGLGLRLIYFSYDVKMKEKGDIPEGYSVSREKKERFSLILESASTNQTSMYLCASTKSEDKGEQFFGPGTRLTVL.

The genes are TRBV4-2 and TRBJ2-5, with TRBD2 matching over 9 bases. There are 16 residues in the CDR3. The V gene's germline CDR1 is LGHNA and CDR2 YNFKEQ. Unmatched junction bases numbered 5, after V lost 0 bases and J lost 3 bases. CDR3 protein: CASSQDRAGGEETQYF. DNA for the CDR3: TGTGCCAGCAGCCAAGATAGGGCGGGAGGGGAAGAGACCCAGTACTTC.

The chain links TRBV4-3 to TRBJ1-3; tentatively, D is TRBD1 (5 bases). Germline V gene data show CDR1 as LGHNA and CDR2 as YSLEER. The CDR3 extends over 13 amino acids. The V gene lost 3 bases and the J gene lost 7 bases, with 10 bases spanning the gap. DNA for the CDR3: TGCGCCAGCAGCCATCGGTCAGGGAACACCATATATTTT. Its translation is CASSHRSGNTIYF.

The chain carries TRBV2 and TRBJ2-7; D possibly corresponds to TRBD2 (5 bases). V was pared by 6 bases and J by 2 bases, with 17 bases between. Germline assignment: CDR1 SNHLY and CDR2 FYNNEI. This CDR3 is 15 amino acids long. The CDR3 loop is CASSLVESGTYEQYF. For the CDR3, the DNA is TGTGCCAGCAGCTTAGTGGAGTCGGGGACCTACGAGCAGTACTTC.

The genes are TRBV28 and TRBJ2-5; D not resolved. The CDR3 covers 15 residues. From germline, CDR1 is MDHEN and CDR2 SYDVKM. Trimming took off 8 bases at V and 2 bases at J, with 18 bases between the two ends. This chain's CDR3 is CASHISGSSQETQYF. For the CDR3, the DNA is TGTGCCAGCCATATCAGTGGGTCTAGTCAAGAGACCCAGTACTTC.

The rearrangement uses TRBV2 and TRBJ2-7; TRBD2 agrees at 9 bases. The V segment lost 4 bases and the J segment 4 bases; nucleotides outside the gene matches: 8. The CDR3 consists of 15 residues. Germline loops: CDR1 SNHLY, CDR2 FYNNEI. The CDR3 region has the DNA TGTGCCAGCAGTGTGAGCTTAGCGGGAGCTTACGAGCAGTACTTC. Its protein product is CASSVSLAGAYEQYF.

The chain joins TRBV20-1 to TRBJ2-1; tentative D call: TRBD2 (6 bases). Germline V gene data show CDR1 as DFQATT and CDR2 as SNEGSKA (reference sequence). The V end lost 3 bases, the J end lost 7 bases, and 16 bases lay between the germline ends. There are 14 residues in the CDR3. DNA of the CDR3: TGCAGTGCTAGTGGCGGACTAACTAAAAATGAGCAGTTCTTC. Its protein product is CSASGGLTKNEQFF.

The chain is built from TRBV28 and TRBJ2-3; 7 nucleotides agree with TRBD2. J lost 0 bases, V lost 3 bases, and 12 bases had no gene match. Germline CDR1 reads MDHEN; CDR2 reads SYDVKM. The CDR3 contains 18 residues. This CDR3 reads CASSFALGSGPSTDTQYF. CDR3 nucleotide sequence: TGTGCCAGCAGTTTTGCCCTGGGTAGCGGGCCCAGCACAGATACGCAGTATTTT.

The chain uses TRBV19 and TRBJ2-3; 7 bases match TRBD1. The V gene end was trimmed by 5 bases and the J gene end by 0 bases; junction bases not matched to a gene: 2. Germline CDR1 and CDR2: LNHDA and SQIVND (reference sequence). The CDR3 runs to 14 residues. In DNA form, the CDR3 reads TGTGCCAGTAGTGTGGACAGGAGCACAGATACGCAGTATTTT. Its translation is CASSVDRSTDTQYF.

The rearrangement uses TRBV28 and TRBJ2-2; TRBD2 matches 12 bases. The CDR3 consists of 18 residues. Per germline, CDR1 MDHEN and CDR2 SYDVKM. With 2 bases clipped from V and 10 bases from J, the junction kept 14 bases outside the gene matches. CDR3 coding DNA: TGTGCCAGCAGTTTAATCCCTAGCGGGAGGGTCATAAACGAGGAGCTGTTTTTT. Its translation is CASSLIPSGRVINEELFF.

This chain links TRBV10-2 with TRBJ2-1; D gene unclear. With 6 bases removed from V and 8 bases from J, the gap between germline ends came to 11 bases. This CDR3 is built from 12 residues. Germline CDR1 WSHSY, CDR2 SAAADI. As DNA, the CDR3 is TGCGCCAGCAGGACTCAGTGGGATGAGCAGTTCTTC. It is translated as CASRTQWDEQFF.

The V call is TRBV27, the J call TRBJ1-2; 9 positions agree with TRBD1. Losses at the gene ends were 0 bases for V and 6 bases for J; bases not matched to a gene: 5. Per germline, CDR1 MNHEY and CDR2 SMNVEV (reference sequence). The CDR3 extends over 15 amino acids. The CDR3 loop reads CASSLSDRGRDGYTF. The DNA of the CDR3 is TGTGCCAGCAGTTTATCGGACAGGGGAAGAGATGGCTACACCTTC.

This chain connects TRBV6-5 to TRBJ2-7; 9 bases are shared with TRBD2. The germline V gene has CDR1 MNHEY and CDR2 SVGAGI. This CDR3 is 15 amino acids long. The V and J ends lost 6 bases and 4 bases, in that order; junction bases with no gene match: 10. The CDR3 here is CASSSYSGSIYEQYF. DNA of the CDR3: TGTGCCAGCAGCTCGTATAGCGGGAGTATATACGAGCAGTACTTC.

The chain is built from TRBV19 and TRBJ1-1; possibly TRBD1 for D (6 bases). Germline CDR1 is LNHDA and CDR2 is SQIVND (reference sequence). The CDR3 is 14 amino acids. V lost 3 bases, J lost 8 bases, and 16 bases lay in between. The CDR3 DNA reads as TGTGCCAGTAGTATGTTTCGGGACACCTTCGAAGCTTTCTTT. It specifies CASSMFRDTFEAFF.

The CDR3 loop is CASSFYGTSGYNEQFF. CDR3 DNA: TGTGCCAGCAGTTTTTATGGGACTAGCGGCTACAATGAGCAGTTCTTC. V and J are TRBV28 and TRBJ2-1, with 11 bases lining up with TRBD2. Germline CDR1 reads MDHEN; CDR2 reads SYDVKM. Unmatched junction bases numbered 4, after V lost 3 bases and J lost 3 bases. The CDR3 spans 16 residues. Full variable domain (missing parts from reference TRBV28 and TRBJ2-1): DVKVTQSSRYLVKRTGEKVFLECVQDMDHENMFWYRQDPGLGLRLIYFSYDVKMKEKGDIPEGYSVSREKKERFSLILESASTNQTSMYLCASSFYGTSGYNEQFFGPGTRLTVL.

This rearrangement joins TRBV7-2 to TRBJ2-7, with TRBD1 identical over 10 bases. This CDR3 comprises 16 residues. J was trimmed by 4 bases and V by 6 bases; bases with no gene match: 12. CDR1 is SGHTA and CDR2 is FQGNSA in the germline V gene. CDR3 loop: CASSLAGTGVLYEQYF. CDR3 sequence (DNA): TGTGCCAGCAGTCTCGCCGGGACAGGGGTTTTATACGAGCAGTACTTC.

J is TRBJ2-5 and V is TRBV11-2, with TRBD2 matching over 8 bases. This CDR3 comprises 14 residues. Trimming took 5 bases from V and 4 from J; bases not matched to a gene: 6. Germline CDR1 SGHAT, CDR2 FQNNGV. CDR3 loop: CASSPNAGGETQYF. For the CDR3, the DNA is TGTGCCAGCAGCCCCAACGCGGGAGGAGAGACCCAGTACTTC.

DNA of the CDR3: TGTGCCAGCAGCTTGACAGGGGGCTTGAACACTGAAGCTTTCTTT. Protein product: CASSLTGGLNTEAFF. This chain links TRBV7-2 with TRBJ1-1; 10 nucleotides align to TRBD1. Trimming took 3 bases from V and 0 from J; bases not matched to a gene: 1. The CDR3 runs 15 residues. Germline assignment: CDR1 SGHTA and CDR2 FQGNSA.